These 32 T cell receptor beta chains came from one sample sequenced in a study of T cell responses to AZD1222 COVID-19 vaccine. The assay was immunoSEQ multiplex PCR, and TCRdb's table has in-frame clones only and misses some. The sample lists tens of thousands of clones, just under 90% seen once, with around 2.8% in the top ten. The source was peripheral blood, collected on day 0 of MenACWY control vaccination. The receptors here all came from an adult in good health.

The chain couples TRBV5-1 to TRBJ2-5, with D uncertain. The CDR3 sequence is 13 residues long. CDR1 SGHRS and CDR2 YFSETQ come from the germline V gene. The ends were cut back, 4 bases at V and 4 bases at J, with 11 bases in the middle. The CDR3 spells CASSLSIRETQYF. The CDR3 DNA follows: TGCGCCAGCAGCCTCTCGATTAGAGAGACCCAGTACTTC.

This chain uses TRBV13 with TRBJ2-3; D not certain. CDR3 size: 15 residues. The germline V gene has CDR1 PRHDT and CDR2 FYEKMQ (reference sequence). V lost 4 bases and J 0 bases, leaving 11 bases between the germline ends. CDR3: CASSSSRHSTDTQYF. CDR3 in DNA: TGTGCCAGCAGCTCCAGTCGGCATAGCACAGATACGCAGTATTTT.

The genes are TRBV27 and TRBJ2-3, with 7 bases that match TRBD2. V trimming: 5 bases; J trimming: 4 bases; junction bases outside the gene matches: 15. Germline V lookup: CDR1 MNHEY, CDR2 SMNVEV (reference sequence). The CDR3 consists of 17 residues. CDR3 region: CASSPIGTTIRPDTQYF. The CDR3 DNA is TGTGCCAGCAGTCCGATCGGGACTACCATTCGGCCAGATACGCAGTATTTT.

The rearrangement uses TRBV6-2 or TRBV6-3 and TRBJ2-3, with D unclear. CDR1 and CDR2 (germline): MNHEY, SVGEGT. Trimming removed 2 bases at V and 9 bases at J, with 12 bases between. This CDR3 is 13 amino acids long. The CDR3 nucleotides are TGTGCCAGCAGTTACCCCCCCACGAACACGCAGTATTTT. This translates into CASSYPPTNTQYF.

This clone was seen just once. The chain employs TRBV6-1 and TRBJ2-7; a weak D match, TRBD1 (6 bases). CDR1 and CDR2 from the germline V gene are MNHNS and SASEGT. The V end was cut by 0 bases, the J end by 3 bases, with 12 bases between. CDR3 length: 15 residues. The DNA for the CDR3 is TGTGCCAGCAGTGAAGCACCGGGACAAAACTACGAGCAGTACTTC. Protein sequence: CASSEAPGQNYEQYF.

As concerns this clone: The same CDR3 is also encoded by other DNA sequences in this sample. The rearrangement joins TRBV7-9 to TRBJ1-1; D is unclear. This CDR3 has 13 residues. The ends were cut back, 1 base at V and 2 bases at J, with 5 bases in the middle. Germline V CDR1 and CDR2: SEHNR, FQNEAQ (reference sequence). In nucleotides, the CDR3 is TGTGCCAGCAGCTTAGGGAGTAACACTGAAGCTTTCTTT. It yields the protein CASSLGSNTEAFF.

The chain couples TRBV6-2 or TRBV6-3 to TRBJ2-3, with D perhaps being TRBD1 or TRBD2 (5 bases each). Deletions cut 3 bases from V and 3 bases from J, with 13 bases between. Germline-derived CDR1 and CDR2 are MNHEY and SVGEGT. The CDR3 contains 15 residues. The CDR3 DNA reads as TGTGCCAGCAGTTATCCGGCAGGGAGAACAGATACGCAGTATTTT. Residues: CASSYPAGRTDTQYF.

This chain joins TRBV11-3 and TRBJ1-6, with unresolved D. The CDR3 sequence is 18 residues long. The germline gives CDR1 SGHNT, CDR2 YENEEA. Deletions cut 1 base from V and 0 bases from J, with 13 bases between. This chain's CDR3 is CASSLAEEFSSYNSPLHF. As DNA, the CDR3 is TGTGCCAGCAGCTTAGCTGAGGAATTCAGCTCCTATAATTCACCCCTCCACTTT.

This chain connects TRBV6-5 to TRBJ1-4; TRBD1 matches at 8 bases. The CDR3 runs 15 residues. The V gene end was trimmed by 7 bases and the J gene end by 4 bases; junction bases not matched to a gene: 8. The germline gives CDR1 MNHEY, CDR2 SVGAGI. The CDR3 region is CASNPGQGHNEKLFF. The CDR3 coding sequence is TGTGCCAGCAATCCAGGACAGGGTCATAATGAAAAACTGTTTTTT.

The chain couples TRBV6-6 to TRBJ1-5; possibly TRBD1 for D (6 bases). Trimming took 10 bases from V and 9 from J, leaving 25 bases between them. The germline V gene encodes CDR1 MNHNY and CDR2 SVGAGI (reference sequence). CDR3 length: 15 amino acids. This CDR3 reads CATDSIEGGELPQHF. The CDR3 bases are TGTGCCACCGACAGTATTGAGGGGGGGGAGCTGCCCCAGCATTTT.

V is TRBV5-5 and J is TRBJ2-7, with 7 bases aligning to TRBD1. CDR1 is SGHKS and CDR2 is YYEKEE in the germline V gene (reference sequence). With 5 bases clipped from V and 5 bases from J, the junction kept 16 bases outside the gene matches. The CDR3 loop spans 16 amino acids. CDR3 sequence (DNA): TGTGCCAGCAGGATGACCCAGGGGAACAGGGGCAACGAGCAGTACTTC. Encoded protein: CASRMTQGNRGNEQYF.

The rearrangement joins TRBV6-2 or TRBV6-3 to TRBJ1-5; maybe TRBD1 (6 bases). V gave up 2 bases and J gave up 4 bases, with 9 bases separating them. This CDR3 is built from 14 residues. CDR1 MNHEY and CDR2 SVGEGT come from the germline V gene. The CDR3 spells CASSYNGQNQPQHF. CDR3 DNA sequence: TGTGCCAGCAGTTACAACGGACAGAATCAGCCCCAGCATTTT.

The chain uses TRBV3-1 (or the pseudogene TRBV3-2) and TRBJ2-5, with a weak D call TRBD2 (6 bases). Germline V gene data show CDR1 as LGHDT and CDR2 as YNNKEL (reference sequence). The CDR3 is made up of 15 amino acids. With 4 bases removed from V and 5 bases from J, the gap between germline ends came to 17 bases. The CDR3 is CASSRRGDPPETQYF. Here the CDR3 DNA reads TGTGCCAGCAGCCGGAGGGGAGACCCGCCGGAGACCCAGTACTTC.

The chain employs TRBV4-2 and TRBJ1-1; D unclear. Trimming took 0 bases from V and 0 from J, leaving 8 bases between them. The germline CDR1 and CDR2 sequences are LGHNA and YNFKEQ. CDR3 size: 15 residues. The CDR3 loop is CASSQDRWVNTEAFF. CDR3 DNA: TGTGCCAGCAGCCAAGATCGGTGGGTGAACACTGAAGCTTTCTTT.

The chain carries TRBV14 and TRBJ1-2; D not certain. Germline CDR1 and CDR2: SGHDN and FVKESK. The CDR3 runs to 12 residues. V lost 4 bases to trimming and J lost 2 bases, with 5 bases between them. In nucleotides, the CDR3 is TGTGCCAGCAGCCGGACCAACTATGGCTACACCTTC. Translated: CASSRTNYGYTF.

The V and J genes are TRBV19 and TRBJ2-5; D unresolved. CDR1 is LNHDA, CDR2 SQIVND, per germline (reference sequence). Trimming stripped 5 bases from V and 4 bases from J, with 17 bases between. This CDR3 has 15 residues. The DNA of the CDR3 is TGTGCCAGTAGTTGGGCTGGTGGGGTAGGAGAGACCCAGTACTTC. Its protein is CASSWAGGVGETQYF.

CDR3 DNA sequence: TGTGCCAGCAGTTCGATAGGTAATTCACCCCTCCACTTT. Translated, it gives CASSSIGNSPLHF. The chain carries TRBV6-2 or TRBV6-3 and TRBJ1-6; D call uncertain. CDR1 MNHEY and CDR2 SVGEGT come from the germline V gene. V was shortened by 4 bases and J by 6 bases, with 7 bases between the two germline ends. This CDR3 is 13 amino acids long.

This clone was detected a few times. This chain connects TRBV9 to TRBJ1-1; D is perhaps TRBD1 (5 bases). Trimming took off 4 bases at V and 1 base at J, with 17 bases between the two ends. This CDR3 contains 16 residues. Germline V gives CDR1 SGDLS, CDR2 YYNGEE. In DNA form, the CDR3 reads TGTGCCAGCAGCACCCGGGACGATTTAAAGAACACTGAAGCTTTCTTT. This gives the protein CASSTRDDLKNTEAFF.

The chain has TRBV7-2 and TRBJ1-2, with D unclear. The V gene lost 4 bases and the J gene lost 2 bases, with 5 bases spanning the gap. The CDR3 contains 12 residues. Looked up from germline, CDR1 is SGHTA and CDR2 is FQGNSA. Here the CDR3 reads CASSSDNYGYTF. CDR3 in DNA: TGTGCCAGCAGCTCCGACAACTATGGCTACACCTTC.

The rearrangement joins TRBV6-2 or TRBV6-3 to TRBJ2-3; 10 nucleotides line up with TRBD2. With V trimmed by 5 bases and J by 9 bases, 14 bases remained unmatched. There are 16 residues in the CDR3. Germline-derived CDR1 and CDR2 are MNHEY and SVGEGT. The CDR3 DNA sequence: TGTGCCAGCAGTCCCGGTGTAGCGGGGGGCCCGGGGACGCAGTATTTT. Translating gives CASSPGVAGGPGTQYF.

This clone was found once. The CDR3 region is CASSLALAGLETQYF. Written as DNA, the CDR3 is TGCGCCAGCAGCTTGGCCCTAGCGGGTCTAGAGACCCAGTACTTC. This rearrangement joins TRBV5-1 to TRBJ2-5, with 8 bases that match TRBD2. This CDR3 spans 15 amino acids. Germline CDR1 SGHRS, CDR2 YFSETQ. V was pared by 0 bases and J by 4 bases, with 5 bases of the junction left unmatched. The variable domain in full, completed from reference TRBV5-1 and TRBJ2-5, reads KAGVTQTPRYLIKTRGQQVTLSCSPISGHRSVSWYQQTPGQGLQFLFEYFSETQRNKGNFPGRFSGRQFSNSRSEMNVSTLELGDSALYLCASSLALAGLETQYFGPGTRLLVL.

This rearrangement joins TRBV12-2 to TRBJ2-3; the table's D call of TRBD2 was not tested on the DNA. TRBV12-2 is a documented pseudogene. CDR3 length: 13 residues. CDR3 amino acids: CASRFGGEDTQYF. CDR3 bases: TGTGCAAGTCGCTTTGGAGGGGAAGATACGCAGTATTTT.

The chain joins TRBV12-3 or TRBV12-4 to TRBJ1-3; the D is unclear. V gave up 5 bases and J gave up 4 bases, with 6 bases separating them. The CDR3 runs to 12 residues. The CDR3 is CASSRQGNTIYF. CDR3 nucleotide sequence: TGTGCCAGCAGTCGTCAGGGAAACACCATATATTTT.

This clone was observed once. V usage is TRBV6-6 and J usage is TRBJ2-1, with D perhaps TRBD2 (5 bases). This CDR3 comprises 12 residues. Per the germline V gene, CDR1 is MNHNY and CDR2 is SVGAGI (reference sequence). V gave up 6 bases and J gave up 5 bases, with 8 bases separating them. CDR3: CASRDWNNEQFF. The CDR3 nucleotides are TGTGCCAGCAGGGACTGGAACAATGAGCAGTTCTTC.

The gene calls are TRBV10-3 and TRBJ1-1; no firm D call. The CDR3 has 13 amino acids. Germline CDR1 ENHRY, CDR2 SYGVKD. V was cut by 0 bases and J by 2 bases, with 4 bases left in between. The CDR3 here is CAISESTNTEAFF. CDR3 DNA sequence: TGTGCCATCAGTGAGTCCACAAACACTGAAGCTTTCTTT.

V is TRBV5-1 and J is TRBJ2-7; D not certain. Trimming cost V 3 bases and J 5 bases, with 12 bases left between them. The CDR3 contains 13 residues. Germline assignment: CDR1 SGHRS and CDR2 YFSETQ. DNA for the CDR3: TGCGCCAGCAGCTCTAATACAGCTAACGAGCAGTACTTC. Protein sequence: CASSSNTANEQYF.

The gene calls are TRBV11-3 and TRBJ1-5, with 12 bases matching TRBD1. V was pared by 5 bases and J by 8 bases, with 7 bases of the junction left unmatched. Germline V gene sequence: CDR1 SGHNT, CDR2 YENEEA. The CDR3 is 15 amino acids. CDR3 nucleotide sequence: TGTGCCAGCAGCCCGGGACAGGGGGCCCAGGAGCCCCAGCATTTT. This encodes CASSPGQGAQEPQHF.

The chain recombines TRBV7-3 with TRBJ2-1; 12 bases line up with TRBD2. Germline V gene data show CDR1 as SGHTA and CDR2 as FQGTGA. This CDR3 is built from 17 residues. Trimming took 2 bases from V and 7 from J; bases not matched to a gene: 9. CDR3 nucleotides: TGTGCCAGCAGCTTATCTAGCGGGGGGGCCGATGTAAATGAGCAGTTCTTC. This encodes CASSLSSGGADVNEQFF.

J is TRBJ1-1 and V is TRBV29-1, with a weak D call TRBD1 (6 bases). V lost 7 bases to trimming and J lost 5 bases, with 14 bases between them. The CDR3 runs 12 residues. Germline V gene lookup returns CDR1 SQVTM and CDR2 ANQGSEA. This chain's CDR3 is CSATGRRTEAFF. Written as DNA, the CDR3 is TGCAGCGCTACAGGGAGAAGGACTGAAGCTTTCTTT.

This chain joins TRBV4-2 and TRBJ1-2; possible D gene TRBD1, 5 bases. The CDR3 is 14 residues long. Trimming took 0 bases from V and 4 from J, leaving 9 bases between them. Germline CDR1 LGHNA, CDR2 YNFKEQ. CDR3 in DNA: TGTGCCAGCAGCCAAGATAACGACAGCTATGGCTACACCTTC. Translated: CASSQDNDSYGYTF.

The gene calls are TRBV6-1 and TRBJ2-4; possibly TRBD1 for D (5 bases). The CDR3 is 16 residues long. The V end was cut by 0 bases, the J end by 7 bases, with 16 bases between. Looked up from germline, CDR1 is MNHNS and CDR2 is SASEGT. This CDR3 is CASSEAPQGTVNIQYF. DNA of the CDR3: TGTGCCAGCAGTGAAGCTCCCCAGGGCACAGTCAACATTCAGTACTTC.

The chain carries TRBV19 and TRBJ1-1; D is undetermined. V lost 3 bases to trimming and J lost 5 bases, with 13 bases between them. The germline V gene encodes CDR1 LNHDA and CDR2 SQIVND (reference sequence). This CDR3 comprises 14 residues. The CDR3 here is CASSIGGPRTEAFF. DNA of the CDR3: TGTGCCAGTAGTATCGGAGGGCCCAGGACTGAAGCTTTCTTT.